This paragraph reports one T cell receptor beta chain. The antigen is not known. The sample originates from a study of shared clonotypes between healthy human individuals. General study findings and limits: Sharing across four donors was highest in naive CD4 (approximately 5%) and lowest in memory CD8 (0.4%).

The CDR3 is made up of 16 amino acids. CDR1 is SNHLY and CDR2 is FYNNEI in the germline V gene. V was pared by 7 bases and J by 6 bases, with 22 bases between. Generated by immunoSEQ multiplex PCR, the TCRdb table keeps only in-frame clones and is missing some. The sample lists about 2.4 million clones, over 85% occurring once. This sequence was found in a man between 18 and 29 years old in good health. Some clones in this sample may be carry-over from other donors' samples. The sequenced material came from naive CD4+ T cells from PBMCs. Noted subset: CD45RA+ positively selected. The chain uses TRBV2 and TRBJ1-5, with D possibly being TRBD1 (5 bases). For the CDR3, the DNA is TGTGCCAGCACCGCAGCCGCAGGGCCCCTTGCTCAGCCCCAGCATTTT. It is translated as CASTAAAGPLAQPQHF.